This TCR beta chain was documented in a study of blood T cell repertoires in COVID-19. Germline trimming cut 1 base from V and 4 bases from J; bases unmatched to any gene: 0. Germline lookup yields CDR1 SGDLS and CDR2 YYNGEE. The CDR3 sequence is 13 residues long. Clones were sequenced by immunoSEQ multiplex PCR, and TCRdb holds only the in-frame ones, with some missing. Among about 75,000 clones listed, 88% were seen once. The chain couples TRBV9 to TRBJ2-5, with 8 positions matching TRBD2. The sequenced material came from peripheral blood. The receptor was derived from a human donor in a cohort sampled during active COVID-19. The chain's CDR3 is CASSVLAGETQYF. CDR3 nucleotides: TGTGCCAGCAGCGTACTAGCGGGAGAGACCCAGTACTTC.